One T cell receptor beta chain is described in this entry. What it binds is unknown. This sample was included in a study of cytotoxic CD8 clonotypes in ibrutinib-treated CLL. Study-level results: At baseline, clonality was higher than in age-matched healthy donors and correlated with CD8+ counts.

Repertoires were generated with immunoSEQ multiplex PCR, while TCRdb's copy carries only in-frame clones and drops some. Among some 130,000 clones listed, 70% to 90% were seen once. CDR1 SGDLS and CDR2 YYNGEE come from the germline V gene. Trimming shortened V by 0 bases and J by 1 base, and 11 bases separated the two germline ends. The CDR3 runs to 16 residues. This chain joins TRBV9 and TRBJ1-5; TRBD1 is a possible D gene (5 bases). This clonotype was obtained from a human donor with chronic lymphocytic leukemia. This sample comprised PBMCs, obtained after 24 months of ibrutinib treatment. CDR3 in DNA: TGTGCCAGCAGCGTAGGCGGGGGGGAGAGCAATCAGCCCCAGCATTTT. It codes for CASSVGGGESNQPQHF.